This is a list of T cell receptor beta chains from one sample in a study of blood T cell repertoires in COVID-19. Using immunoSEQ multiplex PCR, the repertoire was profiled, and TCRdb retains in-frame clones only, with some absent. The sample lists 55,000 to 70,000 clones, roughly 80% occurring once. The material sequenced was peripheral blood. These receptors were obtained from a man aged 55 to 70 with acute or convalescent COVID-19. Both conserved end residues are part of each CDR3. Fields, in order: V gene, D gene, clone size, J gene, CDR3 DNA, CDR3 protein. D genes are given only for firm matches. Clone size appears in some rows only: once, few, many, or a class for an expanded clone.

v_gene: TRBV30
d_gene: -
abundance: -
j_gene: TRBJ1-3
CDR3nt: TGTGCCTGGAGTGTGGGGAGGATATCTGGAAACACCATATATTTT
CDR3aa: CAWSVGRISGNTIYF

v_gene: TRBV19
d_gene: TRBD1
abundance: -
j_gene: TRBJ2-1
CDR3nt: TGTGCCAGCCGGGACAGTTACAATGAGCAGTTCTTC
CDR3aa: CASRDSYNEQFF

v_gene: TRBV30
d_gene: -
abundance: -
j_gene: TRBJ1-2
CDR3nt: TGTGCCTGGAGTGGGGGGAGGGAGGGATTCGGCTACACCTTC
CDR3aa: CAWSGGREGFGYTF

v_gene: TRBV24-1
d_gene: -
abundance: once
j_gene: TRBJ2-1
CDR3nt: TGTGCCACCAGTGAAAATGGAGAGAATGAGCAGTTCTTC
CDR3aa: CATSENGENEQFF

v_gene: TRBV5-1
d_gene: -
abundance: -
j_gene: TRBJ1-3
CDR3nt: TGCGCCAGCAGCAGAGGCGACCCGAACTCTGGAAACACCATATATTTT
CDR3aa: CASSRGDPNSGNTIYF

v_gene: TRBV5-1
d_gene: -
abundance: -
j_gene: TRBJ1-2
CDR3nt: TGCGCCAGCAGCTTAACAGGGATCGGGGACTATGGCTACACCTTC
CDR3aa: CASSLTGIGDYGYTF

v_gene: TRBV7-2
d_gene: TRBD1
abundance: -
j_gene: TRBJ1-2
CDR3nt: TGTGCCAGCAGCCCACCGGGACAGGGGCTATATGGCTACACCTTC
CDR3aa: CASSPPGQGLYGYTF

v_gene: TRBV9
d_gene: -
abundance: -
j_gene: TRBJ1-2
CDR3nt: TGTGCCAGCAGCCCCCGACCGAACTCCAGGTATGGCTACACCTTC
CDR3aa: CASSPRPNSRYGYTF

v_gene: TRBV5-1
d_gene: -
abundance: once
j_gene: TRBJ2-2
CDR3nt: TGCGCCAGCAGCAGGGACACCCAAAACACCGGGGAGCTGTTTTTT
CDR3aa: CASSRDTQNTGELFF

v_gene: TRBV19
d_gene: TRBD2
abundance: -
j_gene: TRBJ2-5
CDR3nt: TGTGCCAGTAGTATATACGGGCGCGGGGGCCAAGAGACCCAGTACTTC
CDR3aa: CASSIYGRGGQETQYF

v_gene: TRBV5-1
d_gene: -
abundance: -
j_gene: TRBJ1-3
CDR3nt: TGCGCCAGCAGCTTGGGGGCTACTGGAAACACCATATATTTT
CDR3aa: CASSLGATGNTIYF

v_gene: TRBV6-5
d_gene: TRBD1
abundance: -
j_gene: TRBJ1-6
CDR3nt: TGTGCCAGCAGGAGGGGACAGGGTGGCTCACCCCTCCACTTT
CDR3aa: CASRRGQGGSPLHF

v_gene: TRBV19
d_gene: TRBD1
abundance: -
j_gene: TRBJ2-6
CDR3nt: TGTGCCAGTAGTATAGCCGGGACAGGGGGCTCTGGGGCCAACGTCCTGACTTTC
CDR3aa: CASSIAGTGGSGANVLTF

v_gene: TRBV6-5
d_gene: TRBD2
abundance: -
j_gene: TRBJ2-7
CDR3nt: TGTGCCACCCGAGAGGGAGGGCCTTCCTACGAGCAGTACTTC
CDR3aa: CATREGGPSYEQYF

v_gene: TRBV12-3/TRBV12-4
d_gene: TRBD1
abundance: -
j_gene: TRBJ1-4
CDR3nt: TGTGCCAGCAGCACTGCCGGGACAGGGTTGCTGTTTTTT
CDR3aa: CASSTAGTGLLFF

v_gene: TRBV5-5
d_gene: -
abundance: -
j_gene: TRBJ1-2
CDR3nt: TGTGCCAGCAGCTTGGATCGGGTTAACTATGGCTACACCTTC
CDR3aa: CASSLDRVNYGYTF

v_gene: TRBV5-1
d_gene: TRBD1
abundance: -
j_gene: TRBJ2-7
CDR3nt: TGCGCCAGCAGCCCGGGGACAGGGGGCCTCGAGCAGTACTTC
CDR3aa: CASSPGTGGLEQYF

v_gene: TRBV15
d_gene: TRBD2
abundance: medium-sized
j_gene: TRBJ2-3
CDR3nt: TGTGCCATTAGCGGGCATGCTGGCACAGATACGCAGTATTTT
CDR3aa: CAISGHAGTDTQYF

v_gene: TRBV18
d_gene: -
abundance: -
j_gene: TRBJ2-2
CDR3nt: TGTGCCAGCTCCCCTCAGGGGACGGTCACCGGGGAGCTGTTTTTT
CDR3aa: CASSPQGTVTGELFF

v_gene: TRBV5-6
d_gene: -
abundance: few
j_gene: TRBJ1-4
CDR3nt: TGTGCCAGCAGCTTGGGTGGCGGAAAACTGTTTTTT
CDR3aa: CASSLGGGKLFF

v_gene: TRBV19
d_gene: TRBD1
abundance: -
j_gene: TRBJ1-5
CDR3nt: TGTGCCAGTAGCCCGACAGGGGGTGAACAGCCCCAGCATTTT
CDR3aa: CASSPTGGEQPQHF

v_gene: TRBV13
d_gene: TRBD1
abundance: -
j_gene: TRBJ2-7
CDR3nt: TGTGCCAGCAGTTCCCACAGGGGTGACGAGCAGTACTTC
CDR3aa: CASSSHRGDEQYF

v_gene: TRBV19
d_gene: TRBD1
abundance: -
j_gene: TRBJ1-2
CDR3nt: TGTGCCAGTAGTTACCCGGGACAGGGGTTCTATGGCTACACCTTC
CDR3aa: CASSYPGQGFYGYTF

v_gene: TRBV6-5
d_gene: -
abundance: -
j_gene: TRBJ1-2
CDR3nt: TGTGCCAGCAGTTACACCGGAAGAGGGGGAGGGTATGGCTACACCTTC
CDR3aa: CASSYTGRGGGYGYTF

v_gene: TRBV18
d_gene: -
abundance: -
j_gene: TRBJ1-6
CDR3nt: TGTGCCAGCTCACCAAATAGTGCGCGCGGCAGCAATTCACCCCTCCACTTT
CDR3aa: CASSPNSARGSNSPLHF

v_gene: TRBV5-6
d_gene: -
abundance: -
j_gene: TRBJ1-3
CDR3nt: TGTGCCAGCAGCGGGGGGTTCGGGTTCTCTGGAAACACCATATATTTT
CDR3aa: CASSGGFGFSGNTIYF

v_gene: TRBV14
d_gene: TRBD2
abundance: -
j_gene: TRBJ2-1
CDR3nt: TGTGCCAGCAGCCGGGGACTAGCGGGGTTCACCCGGTACAATGAGCAGTTCTTC
CDR3aa: CASSRGLAGFTRYNEQFF

v_gene: TRBV6-1
d_gene: -
abundance: -
j_gene: TRBJ1-2
CDR3nt: TGTGCCAGCAGGGAAGCCGGGACTCGCTATGGCTACACCTTC
CDR3aa: CASREAGTRYGYTF

v_gene: TRBV20-1
d_gene: -
abundance: -
j_gene: TRBJ2-3
CDR3nt: TGCAGTGCCACTGCCGCAGATACGCAGTATTTT
CDR3aa: CSATAADTQYF

v_gene: TRBV18
d_gene: -
abundance: -
j_gene: TRBJ2-3
CDR3nt: TGTGCCAGCTCACCGCGCAACAGAGATACGCAGTATTTT
CDR3aa: CASSPRNRDTQYF

v_gene: TRBV30
d_gene: TRBD1
abundance: -
j_gene: TRBJ1-6
CDR3nt: TGTGCCTGGAGTCCGCGACAGGGGAATTCACCCCTCCACTTT
CDR3aa: CAWSPRQGNSPLHF

v_gene: TRBV28
d_gene: TRBD1
abundance: -
j_gene: TRBJ1-2
CDR3nt: TGTGCCAGCGGGGACAGGCACCATAACTATGGCTACACCTTC
CDR3aa: CASGDRHHNYGYTF

v_gene: TRBV5-1
d_gene: -
abundance: -
j_gene: TRBJ1-1
CDR3nt: TGCGCCAGCAGTCCCCCCCCTACAGGGATGAACACTGAAGCTTTCTTT
CDR3aa: CASSPPPTGMNTEAFF

v_gene: TRBV13
d_gene: -
abundance: -
j_gene: TRBJ1-2
CDR3nt: TGTGCCAGCAGCTTAACAGGCAGGACCAACCTCTATGGCTACACCTTC
CDR3aa: CASSLTGRTNLYGYTF

v_gene: TRBV28
d_gene: TRBD2
abundance: -
j_gene: TRBJ2-3
CDR3nt: TGTGCCAGCAGTTACCAACTAGCGGGGGGGCTTGTAGATACGCAGTATTTT
CDR3aa: CASSYQLAGGLVDTQYF

v_gene: TRBV12-3/TRBV12-4
d_gene: TRBD2
abundance: few
j_gene: TRBJ2-5
CDR3nt: TGTGCCAGCAGCTCGGGACTAGCGGAGACCCAGTACTTC
CDR3aa: CASSSGLAETQYF

v_gene: TRBV29-1
d_gene: -
abundance: -
j_gene: TRBJ2-2
CDR3nt: TGCAGCATTTTGGGGGGTTCGAACACCGGGGAGCTGTTTTTT
CDR3aa: CSILGGSNTGELFF

v_gene: TRBV5-6
d_gene: -
abundance: -
j_gene: TRBJ1-2
CDR3nt: TGTGCCAGCAGCTTGGGGTTCAAGGCGGATTATGGCTACACCTTC
CDR3aa: CASSLGFKADYGYTF

v_gene: TRBV7-3
d_gene: TRBD2
abundance: -
j_gene: TRBJ2-1
CDR3nt: TGTGCCAGCAGCTTATTAGGTAGCGGGGGGCAAGAGGAGCAGTTCTTC
CDR3aa: CASSLLGSGGQEEQFF

v_gene: TRBV30
d_gene: TRBD1
abundance: -
j_gene: TRBJ2-7
CDR3nt: TGTGCCTGGAGTGCGGGACAGGCTTACGAGCAGTACTTC
CDR3aa: CAWSAGQAYEQYF

v_gene: TRBV7-6
d_gene: TRBD1
abundance: -
j_gene: TRBJ2-7
CDR3nt: TGTGCCAGCAGCTTAGAGGACAGGGGGACCTACGAGCAGTACTTC
CDR3aa: CASSLEDRGTYEQYF

v_gene: TRBV27
d_gene: -
abundance: -
j_gene: TRBJ2-1
CDR3nt: TGTGCCAGCAGCGTAGGAGGGAATGAGCAGTTCTTC
CDR3aa: CASSVGGNEQFF

v_gene: TRBV18
d_gene: TRBD1
abundance: -
j_gene: TRBJ2-5
CDR3nt: TGTGCCAGCTCACGCCGGACAGGGGGGGCCGAGACCCAGTACTTC
CDR3aa: CASSRRTGGAETQYF

v_gene: TRBV10-3
d_gene: -
abundance: few
j_gene: TRBJ1-1
CDR3nt: TGTGCCATCAGTGAGGGTATCGCCGAGGCTTTCTTT
CDR3aa: CAISEGIAEAFF

v_gene: TRBV18
d_gene: -
abundance: -
j_gene: TRBJ2-2
CDR3nt: TGTGCCAGCTCACCGCTTCAAGGAGCCGGGGAGCTGTTTTTT
CDR3aa: CASSPLQGAGELFF

v_gene: TRBV4-2
d_gene: -
abundance: -
j_gene: TRBJ1-2
CDR3nt: TGTGCCAGCAGCCAAGTAGGCGGGGTGGGGATTAACTATGGCTACACCTTC
CDR3aa: CASSQVGGVGINYGYTF